This T cell receptor beta chain stems from a study of beta chain features in type 1 diabetes. This clone was picked up a small number of times. Its specificity is unknown. Whole-study results and caveats: All four CD4+ subsets of Type 1 diabetes patients contained TCRB CDR3s that were moderately but significantly shorter.

Germline CDR1 SGHRS, CDR2 YFSETQ. V was cut by 0 bases and J by 6 bases, with 9 bases left in between. The CDR3 extends over 14 amino acids. Investigators reverse transcribed all isolated RNA, so they sequenced expressed TCRB transcripts. The repertoire was sequenced with immunoSEQ multiplex PCR; TCRdb's copy has only in-frame clones and lacks some. The sample holds some 350,000 clones, about 13% seen once. CD4+ naive, central memory, regulatory and stem cell-like memory subsets were isolated by sorting on CD45RO/CCR7/CD25/CD127/CD95/CD27. The chain is built from TRBV5-1 and TRBJ1-4; D is unresolved. Input material: naive CD4+ T cells from blood. This TCR came from a young woman with type 1 diabetes. The CDR3 DNA reads TGCGCCAGCAGCTTGGGCAGGCAAGATGAAAAACTGTTTTTT. Protein product: CASSLGRQDEKLFF.